This T cell receptor (beta chain) originates from a study of T cells in Graves' hyperthyroidism and ophthalmopathy. Findings and caveats of the study: In blood, most of the thyroid clonotypes expanded above 0.001 were also present.

CDR1 is SQVTM and CDR2 is ANQGSEA in the germline V gene. The V end lost 4 bases, the J end lost 3 bases, and 21 bases lay between the germline ends. The CDR3 is made up of 16 amino acids. Amplification of TCR beta CDR3 regions was performed using RNA transcripts as template. The TCR CDR3 first-round RT-PCR relied on the HTBI primer set. TCRdb processed the multiplex PCR reads anew with MiXCR; each CDR3 protein has one entry. The sample holds hundreds of thousands of distinct CDR3 sequences, roughly 37% seen once. A word on this clonotype: Its antigen is still unknown.

Stable disease denoted Graves' hyperthyroidism without ophthalmopathy progression within 18 months. Any patient presenting with uncontrolled infection, other autoimmune disease, pregnancy or lactation was left out. The specimen was blood. The origin of this receptor is a man aged 18 to 30 with Graves' hyperthyroidism. V gene TRBV29-1 combines with J gene TRBJ1-1, with D possibly TRBD1 on 5 matching bases. CDR3 loop: CSVADLFGAVDTEAFF. The CDR3 region has the DNA TGCAGCGTTGCCGATTTATTTGGGGCTGTGGACACTGAAGCTTTCTTT.